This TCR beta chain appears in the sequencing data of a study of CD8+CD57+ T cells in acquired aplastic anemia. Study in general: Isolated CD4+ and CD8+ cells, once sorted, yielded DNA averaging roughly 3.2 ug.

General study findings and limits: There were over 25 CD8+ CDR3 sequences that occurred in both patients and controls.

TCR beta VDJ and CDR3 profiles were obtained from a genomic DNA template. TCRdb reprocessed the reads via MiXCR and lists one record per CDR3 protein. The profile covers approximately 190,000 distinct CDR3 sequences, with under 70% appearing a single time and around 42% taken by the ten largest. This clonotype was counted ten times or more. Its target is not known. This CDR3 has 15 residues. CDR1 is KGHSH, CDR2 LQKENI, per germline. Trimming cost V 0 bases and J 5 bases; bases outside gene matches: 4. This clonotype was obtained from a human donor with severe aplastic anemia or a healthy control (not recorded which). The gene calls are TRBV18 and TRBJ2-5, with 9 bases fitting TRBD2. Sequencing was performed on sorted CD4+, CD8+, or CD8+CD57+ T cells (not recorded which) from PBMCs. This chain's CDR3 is CASSPPWTSDETQYF. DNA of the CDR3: TGTGCCAGCTCACCACCGTGGACTAGCGACGAGACCCAGTACTTC.